The next 10 T cell receptor beta chains were all read from a single sample in a study of OX40 agonist ivuxolimab in advanced cancers. TCRdb keeps only in-frame clones here, not all; method: immunoSEQ multiplex PCR. The sample has nearly 80,000 clones, around 94% seen once. This material consisted of CD4+ or CD8+ T cells sorted from blood, taken in a trial of the OX40 agonist ivuxolimab. The receptors shown here come from an adult with an advanced solid tumor such as melanoma, head and neck, liver or kidney cancer.

CDR3 sequence (DNA): TGCGCCAGCAGCCAAGGGTCTAGCAGCAATGAGCAGTTCTTC. Amino acid sequence: CASSQGSSSNEQFF. The chain employs TRBV4-1 and TRBJ2-1; D possibly corresponds to TRBD2 (5 bases). V was shortened by 1 base and J by 6 bases, with 10 bases between the two germline ends. CDR1 is MGHRA, CDR2 YSYEKL, per germline. There are 14 residues in the CDR3.

The rearrangement links TRBV19 to TRBJ1-4, with 7 nucleotides matching TRBD1. The CDR3 is 14 amino acids. Trimming at V came to 5 bases and at J to 4 bases, leaving 4 bases not matched to a gene. Germline CDR1 LNHDA, CDR2 SQIVND (reference sequence). The CDR3 protein is CASSLGQNNEKLFF. CDR3 nucleotide sequence: TGTGCCAGTAGTTTGGGACAGAATAATGAAAAACTGTTTTTT.

The genes are TRBV19 and TRBJ1-1; 7 positions match TRBD1. The CDR3 spans 12 residues. Trimming cost V 8 bases and J 5 bases; bases outside gene matches: 5. Looked up from germline, CDR1 is LNHDA and CDR2 is SQIVND (reference sequence). In DNA, the CDR3 is TGTGCCAGTGGAAGACAGGGAACTGAAGCTTTCTTT. This gives the protein CASGRQGTEAFF. Drawing the rest from reference TRBV19 and TRBJ1-1, the complete variable domain is DGGITQSPKYLFRKEGQNVTLSCEQNLNHDAMYWYRQDPGQGLRLIYYSQIVNDFQKGDIAEGYSVSREKKESFPLTVTSAQKNPTAFYLCASGRQGTEAFFGQGTRLTVV.

This chain joins TRBV4-3 and TRBJ1-1; D gene uncertain. Germline V gives CDR1 LGHNA, CDR2 YSLEER. This CDR3 is built from 16 residues. V lost 0 bases and J 1 base, leaving 12 bases between the germline ends. CDR3 nucleotide sequence: TGCGCCAGCAGCCAAGATAGATACGACGGGAACACTGAAGCTTTCTTT. Its protein product is CASSQDRYDGNTEAFF.

The chain combines TRBV27 with TRBJ1-3, with D unresolved. The CDR3 is made up of 15 amino acids. Germline CDR1 is MNHEY and CDR2 is SMNVEV (reference sequence). The V and J ends lost 0 bases and 2 bases respectively, with 8 bases between them. CDR3 loop: CASSLSAGPGNTIYF. The CDR3 region has the DNA TGTGCCAGCAGTTTATCGGCCGGGCCTGGAAACACCATATATTTT.

This clone was found a few times. This CDR3 is also generated by other DNA sequences in the sample. The chain couples TRBV15 to TRBJ1-6; D is ambiguous. The CDR3 runs to 12 residues. V was shortened by 3 bases and J by 7 bases, with 4 bases between the two germline ends. CDR1 and CDR2 (germline): LNHNV, YYDKDF (reference sequence). As DNA, the CDR3 is TGTGCCACCAGCAGGGAAAATTCACCCCTCCACTTT. Its translation: CATSRENSPLHF.

The J gene is TRBJ1-4, the V gene TRBV6-5; D unclear. CDR1 and CDR2 from the germline V gene are MNHEY and SVGAGI. The CDR3 sequence is 14 residues long. Trimming shortened V by 0 bases and J by 8 bases, and 10 bases separated the two germline ends. The CDR3 DNA reads TGTGCCAGCAGTTACTCAGTAAGAAAGGAAAAACTGTTTTTT. As protein: CASSYSVRKEKLFF.

The chain uses TRBV13 and TRBJ2-2; D may correspond to TRBD1 or TRBD2 (5 bases each). There are 15 residues in the CDR3. Germline lookup yields CDR1 PRHDT and CDR2 FYEKMQ (reference sequence). Trimming took off 0 bases at V and 6 bases at J, with 11 bases between the two ends. The CDR3 DNA follows: TGTGCCAGCAGCTTAGGTCCAGGGAGAGCCGGGGAGCTGTTTTTT. Protein product: CASSLGPGRAGELFF.

This chain connects TRBV7-9 to TRBJ1-1; TRBD1 might be the D (6 bases). The CDR3 covers 15 residues. V lost 8 bases, J lost 0 bases, and 16 bases lay in between. Germline V gene data show CDR1 as SEHNR and CDR2 as FQNEAQ (reference sequence). CDR3 DNA: TGTGCCAGCGGGCAGGGGTACTTCATGAACACTGAAGCTTTCTTT. It encodes CASGQGYFMNTEAFF.

This clone was recorded once. V and J are TRBV7-8 and TRBJ2-4; tentative D call: TRBD2 (6 bases). Trimming removed 5 bases at V and 8 bases at J, with 16 bases between. In germline, CDR1 is SGHVS, CDR2 FQNEAQ. The CDR3 loop spans 14 amino acids. CDR3 residues: CASSPDGTGHIQYF. The CDR3 DNA reads TGTGCCAGCAGCCCCGATGGGACTGGGCACATTCAGTACTTC.